The 10 T cell receptor beta chains listed next were all sequenced from one sample in a study of blood T cell repertoires in COVID-19. Clones were sequenced by immunoSEQ multiplex PCR, and TCRdb holds only the in-frame ones, with some missing. The profile shows 55,000 to 65,000 clones, more than 85% of them singletons. The sequencing input was peripheral blood. These receptor sequences come from a man aged 60-69 years with acute or convalescent COVID-19.

This sequence joins TRBV7-8 and TRBJ2-5; tentatively, D is TRBD2 (6 bases). In germline, CDR1 is SGHVS, CDR2 FQNEAQ. The CDR3 spans 14 residues. V was clipped by 5 bases and J by 1 base, with 11 bases between them. The CDR3 DNA reads as TGTGCCAGCAGCACGACTAGGGCCCAAGAGACCCAGTACTTC. This codes for CASSTTRAQETQYF. Full variable domain (missing parts from reference TRBV7-8 and TRBJ2-5): GAGVSQSPRYKVAKRGQDVALRCDPISGHVSLFWYQQALGQGPEFLTYFQNEAQLDKSGLPSDRFFAERPEGSVSTLKIQRTQQEDSAVYLCASSTTRAQETQYFGPGTRLLVL.

V gene TRBV24-1 combines with J gene TRBJ2-1; possible D gene TRBD1, 6 bases. Germline assignment: CDR1 KGHDR and CDR2 SFDVKD. Trimming stripped 0 bases from V and 4 bases from J, with 9 bases between. The CDR3 runs 15 residues. CDR3 in DNA: TGTGCCACCAGTGATTTGCTGGGGGCGTACAATGAGCAGTTCTTC. Translated: CATSDLLGAYNEQFF.

The V call is TRBV29-1, the J call TRBJ1-6; D unresolved. CDR3 length: 13 amino acids. V was trimmed by 7 bases and J by 10 bases, leaving 17 bases between them. The germline gives CDR1 SQVTM, CDR2 ANQGSEA. This chain's CDR3 is CSAGEEGDSPLHF. CDR3 nucleotides: TGCAGCGCCGGGGAGGAGGGTGACTCACCCCTCCACTTT.

There are a few counts of this clone. The chain carries TRBV19 and TRBJ1-5; 7 nucleotides agree with TRBD1. V lost 3 bases and J lost 7; bases outside the gene matches: 9. CDR3 size: 15 residues. Germline V gene lookup returns CDR1 LNHDA and CDR2 SQIVND (reference sequence). CDR3 in amino acids: CASSIMRQGSQPQHF. The CDR3 bases are TGTGCCAGTAGTATTATGAGACAGGGAAGCCAGCCCCAGCATTTT.

This chain links TRBV5-1 with TRBJ2-7; TRBD2 agrees at 8 bases. Germline CDR1 and CDR2: SGHRS and YFSETQ. The length of the CDR3 is 17 residues. The ends lost 0 bases at V and 4 bases at J; junction bases unmatched: 12. The CDR3 DNA reads TGCGCCAGCAGCTTGGGGGCCTTACTAGCGGAGGAATACGAGCAGTACTTC. Residues: CASSLGALLAEEYEQYF.

V and J are TRBV6-5 and TRBJ2-7; a weak D match, TRBD1 (6 bases). Germline assignment: CDR1 MNHEY and CDR2 SVGAGI. CDR3 length: 13 residues. The V gene lost 11 bases and the J gene lost 6 bases, with 20 bases spanning the gap. The CDR3 region is CAASTGRLSEQYF. The CDR3, as DNA: TGTGCCGCATCTACAGGGAGATTAAGCGAGCAGTACTTC.

This chain joins TRBV4-1 and TRBJ1-5; D may be TRBD1 (6 bases). Germline V gives CDR1 MGHRA, CDR2 YSYEKL. This CDR3 has 13 residues. V was pared by 4 bases and J by 6 bases, with 10 bases between. CDR3 region: CASSRGGLQPQHF. CDR3 nucleotide sequence: TGCGCCAGCAGCCGGGGGGGCCTTCAGCCCCAGCATTTT.

V is TRBV5-6 and J is TRBJ1-5; 7 bases match TRBD1. The length of the CDR3 is 16 residues. Trimming at V came to 2 bases and at J to 11 bases, leaving 16 bases not matched to a gene. CDR1 is SGHDT and CDR2 is YYEEEE in the germline V gene. This CDR3 reads CASSFRQGSTGGAQHF. CDR3 sequence (DNA): TGTGCCAGCAGCTTTCGACAGGGATCAACCGGGGGGGCCCAGCATTTT.

Regarding this clone: The junction departs from germline at one end; a sequencing error may be responsible. The same CDR3 can be traced to other DNA sequences in this sample. V and J are TRBV5-1 and TRBJ1-3; the match to TRBD1 covers 7 bases. Germline V gene data show CDR1 as SGHRS and CDR2 as YFSETQ. The CDR3 spans 16 residues. The DNA for the CDR3 is TGCGCCAGCAGTTTGGGACAGCCCAGCTCTGGAAACACCATATATTTT. Protein: CASSLGQPSSGNTIYF.

The rearrangement uses TRBV30 and TRBJ2-1; TRBD2 agrees at 7 bases. J lost 5 bases, V lost 2 bases, and 6 bases had no gene match. Germline CDR1 is GTSNPN and CDR2 is SVGIG (reference sequence). The CDR3 extends over 14 amino acids. The CDR3 region is CAWSPGLQNNEQFF. CDR3 DNA sequence: TGTGCCTGGAGTCCGGGACTACAAAACAATGAGCAGTTCTTC.